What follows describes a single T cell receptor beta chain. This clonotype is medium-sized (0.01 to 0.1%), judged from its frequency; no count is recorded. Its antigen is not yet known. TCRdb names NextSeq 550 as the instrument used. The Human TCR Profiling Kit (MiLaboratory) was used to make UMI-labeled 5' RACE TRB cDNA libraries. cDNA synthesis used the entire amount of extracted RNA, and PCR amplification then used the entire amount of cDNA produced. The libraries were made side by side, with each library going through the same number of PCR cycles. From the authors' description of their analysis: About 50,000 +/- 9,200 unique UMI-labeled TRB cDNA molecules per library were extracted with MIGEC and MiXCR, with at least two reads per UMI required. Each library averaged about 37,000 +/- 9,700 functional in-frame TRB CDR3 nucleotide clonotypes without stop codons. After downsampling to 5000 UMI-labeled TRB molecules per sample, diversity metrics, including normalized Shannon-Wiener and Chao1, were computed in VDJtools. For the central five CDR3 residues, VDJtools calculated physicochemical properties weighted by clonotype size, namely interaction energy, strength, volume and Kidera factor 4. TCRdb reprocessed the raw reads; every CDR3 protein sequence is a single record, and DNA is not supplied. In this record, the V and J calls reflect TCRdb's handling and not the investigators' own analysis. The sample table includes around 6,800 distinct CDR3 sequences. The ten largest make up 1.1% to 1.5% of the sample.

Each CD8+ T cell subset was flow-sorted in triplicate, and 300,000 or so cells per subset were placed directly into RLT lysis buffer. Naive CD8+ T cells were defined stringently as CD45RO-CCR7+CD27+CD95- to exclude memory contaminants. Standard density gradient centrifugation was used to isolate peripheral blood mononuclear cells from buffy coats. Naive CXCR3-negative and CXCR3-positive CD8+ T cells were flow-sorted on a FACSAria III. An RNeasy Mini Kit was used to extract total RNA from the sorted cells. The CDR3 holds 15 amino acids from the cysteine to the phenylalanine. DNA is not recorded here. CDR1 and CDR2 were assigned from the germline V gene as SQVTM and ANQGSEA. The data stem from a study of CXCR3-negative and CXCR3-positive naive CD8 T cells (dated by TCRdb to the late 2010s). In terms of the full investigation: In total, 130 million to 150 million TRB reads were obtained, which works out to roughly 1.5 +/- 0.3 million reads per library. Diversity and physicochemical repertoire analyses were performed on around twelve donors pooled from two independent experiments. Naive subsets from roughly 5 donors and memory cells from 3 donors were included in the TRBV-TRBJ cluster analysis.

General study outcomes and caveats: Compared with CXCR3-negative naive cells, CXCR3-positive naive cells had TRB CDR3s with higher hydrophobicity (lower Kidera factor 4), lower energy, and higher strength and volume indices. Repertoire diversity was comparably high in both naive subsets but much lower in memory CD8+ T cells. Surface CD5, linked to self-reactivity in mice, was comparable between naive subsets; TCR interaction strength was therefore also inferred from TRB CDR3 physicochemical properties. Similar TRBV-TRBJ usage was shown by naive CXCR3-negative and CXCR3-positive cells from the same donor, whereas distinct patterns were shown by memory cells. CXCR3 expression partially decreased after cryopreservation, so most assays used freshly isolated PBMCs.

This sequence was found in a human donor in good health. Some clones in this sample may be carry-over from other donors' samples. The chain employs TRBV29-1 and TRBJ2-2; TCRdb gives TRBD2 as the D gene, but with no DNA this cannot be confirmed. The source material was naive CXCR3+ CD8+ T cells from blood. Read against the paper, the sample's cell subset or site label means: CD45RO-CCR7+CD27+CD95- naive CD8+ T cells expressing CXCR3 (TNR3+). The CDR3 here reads CSVRGLAENTGELFF.